This T cell receptor beta chain was recovered during a study of T cell repertoires in cytomegalovirus infection. This clonotype was counted many times. Its antigen is undetermined. TCRdb reprocessed the reads with MiXCR, giving one entry per CDR3 protein. The table has some 700,000 distinct CDR3 sequences, roughly 35% seen once. Germline V gene data show CDR1 as SGHTA and CDR2 as FQGNSA. CDR3 size: 13 residues. Trimming cost V 1 base and J 3 bases, with 7 bases left between them. Study-wide results and limits: Dominating the ex vivo response were TCR beta clonotypes that were CMV-specific and HLA-C-restricted. Cumulative public TCR beta family frequency identified CMV carriers with the relevant HLA.

The TCR comes from a human donor in good health (CMV status not recorded). Some clones in this sample may be carry-over from other donors' samples. Sequenced material: PBMCs. The genes are TRBV7-2 and TRBJ2-7; D gene unclear. The CDR3 here is CASSLGQLYEQYF. DNA of the CDR3: TGTGCCAGCAGCTTAGGACAACTCTACGAGCAGTACTTC. Full variable domain (rest looked up from reference TRBV7-2 and TRBJ2-7): GAGVSQSPSNKVTEKGKDVELRCDPISGHTALYWYRQSLGQGLEFLIYFQGNSAPDKSGLPSDRFSAERTGGSVSTLTIQRTQQEDSAVYLCASSLGQLYEQYFGPGTRLTVT.